This is a list of T cell receptor beta chains from one sample in a study of resident and recirculating memory T cells in vitiligo. Profiled with immunoSEQ multiplex PCR; TCRdb holds only in-frame clones, not every one. The sample shows tens of thousands of clones, around 92% of them seen only once. Sequencing input: blood. The source is a male donor with vitiligo. CDR3s include the opening cysteine and the closing phenylalanine or tryptophan. A D gene is named only where the DNA matches it firmly. Size is stated for part of the rows, as once, few or many counts, or as a class when the clone is expanded.

TRBV27,NA,NA,TRBJ2-3,TGTGCCAGCAGTTCAGTAGCGGCAAACACAGATACGCAGTATTTT,CASSSVAANTDTQYF
TRBV5-1,NA,NA,TRBJ1-1,TGCGCCAGCAGCCACGGACAGAACACTGAAGCTTTCTTT,CASSHGQNTEAFF
TRBV9,TRBD2,once,TRBJ2-3,TGTGCCAGCAGCGCCCTGCTAGCGGGAGGGTTGGATACGCAGTATTTT,CASSALLAGGLDTQYF
TRBV6-6,NA,NA,TRBJ1-5,TGTGCCAGCAGTTATGGGGCCAAGGGACAGCCCCAGCATTTT,CASSYGAKGQPQHF
TRBV9,TRBD2,NA,TRBJ2-7,TGTGCCAGCAGCGGTAGCGGGGCCTCCTACGAGCAGTACTTC,CASSGSGASYEQYF
TRBV6-6,NA,NA,TRBJ1-2,TGTGCCAGCAGTTCCTTGACAGCCTATGGCTACACCTTC,CASSSLTAYGYTF
TRBV14,NA,once,TRBJ1-2,TGTGCCAGCAGCCCCCGAGGGGGGGCACGTGGCTACACCTTC,CASSPRGGARGYTF
TRBV7-2,TRBD1,NA,TRBJ1-1,TGTGCCAGCAGCTCGAGGGGGCCCAAAACCTTTCTGAACACTGAAGCTTTCTTT,CASSSRGPKTFLNTEAFF
TRBV9,TRBD1,NA,TRBJ2-2,TGTGCCAGCAACGGATCGACAGGGCCGAACACCGGGGAGCTGTTTTTT,CASNGSTGPNTGELFF
TRBV4-3,NA,once,TRBJ2-6,TGCGCCAGCAGCCCAACCCGGACATTCTCTGGGGCCAACGTCCTGACTTTC,CASSPTRTFSGANVLTF
TRBV19,TRBD1,NA,TRBJ2-1,TGTGCCAGTAGTATCGGACAGGGATTTGGGAATGAGCAGTTCTTC,CASSIGQGFGNEQFF
TRBV28,NA,NA,TRBJ2-1,TGTGCCAGCAGTTTTCTATCGCTCCGGAGAGGAAGCTCCTACAATGAGCAGTTCTTC,CASSFLSLRRGSSYNEQFF
TRBV19,TRBD1,NA,TRBJ2-5,TGTGCCAGTAGTAGGGACAGGGATGGGACCCAGTACTTC,CASSRDRDGTQYF
TRBV4-2,TRBD2,NA,TRBJ2-5,TGTGCCAGCAGCCAAGATCGGGGGGGAGAGACCCAGTACTTC,CASSQDRGGETQYF
TRBV10-3,NA,NA,TRBJ2-7,TGTGCCATCACCGCCCATGGAGGGCTCCACGAGCAGTACTTC,CAITAHGGLHEQYF
TRBV28,NA,NA,TRBJ1-4,TGTGCCAGCAGTTCTCCGGGACAAGGCGAAAAACTGTTTTTT,CASSSPGQGEKLFF
TRBV10-3,NA,once,TRBJ1-2,TGTGCCATCAGGGACGAAAGGGGAGGCTACACCTTC,CAIRDERGGYTF
TRBV7-9,NA,NA,TRBJ1-1,TGTGCCAGCAGCTTCGAGACTGAGGGTACTGAAGCTTTCTTT,CASSFETEGTEAFF
TRBV4-1,NA,NA,TRBJ1-6,TGCGCCAGCAGCCCCAACACTAGAGGCTCACCCCTCCACTTT,CASSPNTRGSPLHF
TRBV30,TRBD1,NA,TRBJ2-1,TGTGCCGGGGGACAGGATTACAATGAGCAGTTCTTC,CAGGQDYNEQFF
TRBV30,TRBD1,NA,TRBJ1-2,TGTGCCTGGAACCGGGACAGGGATGGTTACACCTTC,CAWNRDRDGYTF
TRBV5-1,NA,NA,TRBJ1-1,TGCGCCAGCAGCTTGCCCCTACCCGACAGAATGAACACTGAAGCTTTCTTT,CASSLPLPDRMNTEAFF
TRBV18,TRBD2,NA,TRBJ2-3,TGTGCCAGCTCACCATCTCGGACTAGCGATCCAGATACGCAGTATTTT,CASSPSRTSDPDTQYF
TRBV7-6,NA,NA,TRBJ1-1,TGTGCCAGCAGCTTAGCACAGGGAAGGACTGAAGCTTTCTTT,CASSLAQGRTEAFF
TRBV6-5,NA,few,TRBJ2-5,TGTGCCAGCAGTTACCAGAGCGGGCAAGAGACCCAGTACTTC,CASSYQSGQETQYF
TRBV11-3,NA,NA,TRBJ2-7,TGTGCCAGCAGCTTAGACAACTACGAGCAGTACTTC,CASSLDNYEQYF
TRBV7-9,NA,NA,TRBJ1-1,TGTGCCAGCAGCTCCACAGGGTTTGACCCCAACACTGAAGCTTTCTTT,CASSSTGFDPNTEAFF
TRBV9,TRBD1,NA,TRBJ2-1,TGTGCCAGCATCAGGGGGCAGACCAGCTCCTACAATGAGCAGTTCTTC,CASIRGQTSSYNEQFF
TRBV2,NA,NA,TRBJ1-6,TGTGCCAGCAGTGAAATACAGGGCCGGAATTCACCCCTCCACTTT,CASSEIQGRNSPLHF
TRBV28,TRBD1,NA,TRBJ1-4,TGTGCCAGCAGTTTCGGGGACAGGTGGAGTGAAAAACTGTTTTTT,CASSFGDRWSEKLFF
TRBV5-1,TRBD1,NA,TRBJ2-7,TGCGCCAGCAGACGGGACAGGGGGAACTACGAGCAGTACTTC,CASRRDRGNYEQYF
TRBV7-8,NA,NA,TRBJ2-6,TGTGCCAGCCATTCTGGGGCCAACGTCCTGACTTTC,CASHSGANVLTF
TRBV27,TRBD2,NA,TRBJ2-7,TGTGCCAGCAGTCCCTATGGACCCAAAAGGACTAGCGGGAGGGCCGGGTTCAGTTACGAGCAGTACTTC,CASSPYGPKRTSGRAGFSYEQYF
TRBV29-1,TRBD1,NA,TRBJ2-3,TGCAGCGCAGACAGGGCTAGCACAGATACGCAGTATTTT,CSADRASTDTQYF
TRBV7-2,NA,NA,TRBJ2-7,TGTGCCAGCAGCTTAGGGGGGCGCTCCTACGAGCAGTACTTC,CASSLGGRSYEQYF
TRBV28,NA,NA,TRBJ2-5,TGTGCCAGCAGTTTATGGCGGAAAGAGACCCAGTACTTC,CASSLWRKETQYF
TRBV30,NA,few,TRBJ1-1,TGTGCCTGGAGTGTACAGGACGGGACTGAAGCTTTCTTT,CAWSVQDGTEAFF
TRBV19,NA,NA,TRBJ1-3,TGTGCCAGTAGTACTCCGGCGGATCCCCACTCTGGAAACACCATATATTTT,CASSTPADPHSGNTIYF
TRBV7-3,NA,NA,TRBJ2-3,TGTGCCAGCAGCGTCTACTTAGTTGGCACAGATACGCAGTATTTT,CASSVYLVGTDTQYF
TRBV6-5,NA,NA,TRBJ2-3,TGTGCCAGCAGTTACGCCCGGGCAGGGTCCACAGATACGCAGTATTTT,CASSYARAGSTDTQYF
TRBV5-8,TRBD2,NA,TRBJ2-1,TGTGCCAGCAGCTATAACGGGGGACTAGCGGGAGGGCCGAGAAACAATGAGCAGTTCTTC,CASSYNGGLAGGPRNNEQFF
TRBV19,TRBD1,NA,TRBJ1-5,TGTGCCAGCTCGTCTACCACCGCAGGGGGCGGACAGCCCCAGCATTTT,CASSSTTAGGGQPQHF
TRBV5-6,NA,NA,TRBJ2-7,TGTGCCAGCAGCTTGGGCAGCGGAGTGGTCTACGAGCAGTACTTC,CASSLGSGVVYEQYF
TRBV28,NA,NA,TRBJ2-5,TGTGCCAGCAGTTTAGGACCAGACAGGCAAGAGACCCAGTACTTC,CASSLGPDRQETQYF
TRBV4-1,NA,NA,TRBJ1-1,TGCGCCAGCAGCCAAGACGGAGGAGAAGCTTTCTTT,CASSQDGGEAFF
TRBV10-1,NA,few,TRBJ1-2,TGCGCCAGCAGTGAGTACCCAGGGGATGGCTACACCTTC,CASSEYPGDGYTF
TRBV7-2,NA,NA,TRBJ2-5,TGTGCCAGCAGCTTAGTTGGGGGCGAGACCCAGTACTTC,CASSLVGGETQYF
TRBV6-5,NA,NA,TRBJ1-1,TGTGCCAGCAGTTACGAGACCAAGAGAGGCACTGAAGCTTTCTTT,CASSYETKRGTEAFF
TRBV27,TRBD2,NA,TRBJ2-1,TGTGCCAGCAGTTTTAGGGGACTAGCGGGAGAGCTCGACAATGAGCAGTTCTTC,CASSFRGLAGELDNEQFF
TRBV4-3,NA,NA,TRBJ2-7,TGCGCCAGCAGCCAAGACTTTACTAGTCAGTACGAGCAGTACTTC,CASSQDFTSQYEQYF
TRBV6-5,NA,NA,TRBJ2-5,TGTGCCAGCAGGCGAGGAGGGAACCAAGAGACCCAGTACTTC,CASRRGGNQETQYF
TRBV28,NA,NA,TRBJ1-2,TGTGCCAGCAGTTTCCCGGGACTGACTCCTAACTATGGCTACACCTTC,CASSFPGLTPNYGYTF
TRBV23-1,NA,NA,TRBJ2-2,TGCGCCAGCAGCCGTCACAGGAAGTTGGAGGAGCTGTTTTTT,CASSRHRKLEELFF